These 27 T cell receptor beta chains were all obtained from the same sample, sequenced in a study of PD-L1 blockade in urothelial cancer. Libraries were prepared by immunoSEQ multiplex PCR; TCRdb keeps only in-frame clonotypes and omits some of them. The top ten hold 0.8% to 1% of the sample, which has about 100,000 clones, about 91% seen once. Source: PBMCs, taken around atezolizumab (anti-PD-L1) treatment. These receptors all stem from an elderly woman with urothelial cancer.

The genes are TRBV27 and TRBJ2-6; the D gene is possibly TRBD1 (5 bases). Germline assignment: CDR1 MNHEY and CDR2 SMNVEV (reference sequence). The CDR3 spans 16 residues. The V end was cut by 5 bases, the J end by 4 bases, with 15 bases between. The CDR3 nucleotides are TGTGCCAGCAGTGATTACAGGAGTGTAGGGGCCAACGTCCTGACTTTC. It codes for CASSDYRSVGANVLTF. Using reference TRBV27 and TRBJ2-6 for the parts outside the CDR3, the full variable domain is EAQVTQNPRYLITVTGKKLTVTCSQNMNHEYMSWYRQDPGLGLRQIYYSMNVEVTDKGDVPEGYKVSRKEKRNFPLILESPSPNQTSLYFCASSDYRSVGANVLTFGAGSRLTVL.

V gene TRBV5-4 combines with J gene TRBJ2-7, with D hard to call. Trimming cost V 5 bases and J 0 bases, with 15 bases left between them. Germline assignment: CDR1 SGHNT and CDR2 YYREEE (reference sequence). The CDR3 length is 15 residues. The DNA for the CDR3 is TGTGCCAGCAGTTACTCAAAATCCTTCTCCTACGAGCAGTACTTC. Amino acid sequence: CASSYSKSFSYEQYF.

The genes are TRBV28 and TRBJ2-7; D is undetermined. V lost 11 bases and J lost 2, with 7 bases in between. Germline V gene sequence: CDR1 MDHEN, CDR2 SYDVKM. The CDR3 loop spans 10 amino acids. CDR3: CASGPYEQYF. CDR3 coding DNA: TGTGCCTCGGGTCCCTACGAGCAGTACTTC.

This clone appeared once. The chain links TRBV13 to TRBJ1-2; perhaps TRBD1 as D (5 bases). CDR3 length: 12 residues. V was trimmed by 4 bases and J by 13 bases, leaving 16 bases between them. CDR1 is PRHDT, CDR2 FYEKMQ, per germline (reference sequence). The CDR3 here is CASSSIGQGPTF. CDR3 DNA sequence: TGTGCCAGCAGCTCGATAGGGCAGGGCCCCACCTTC.

The V gene is TRBV2, the J gene TRBJ2-5; possible D gene TRBD1, 6 bases. Germline loops: CDR1 SNHLY, CDR2 FYNNEI. Trimming shortened V by 3 bases and J by 1 base, and 9 bases separated the two germline ends. The CDR3 runs to 14 residues. CDR3 DNA sequence: TGTGCCAGCAGTGAGGGGGCAATCCAAGAGACCCAGTACTTC. It is translated as CASSEGAIQETQYF.

This rearrangement joins TRBV6-1 to TRBJ2-5, with 7 bases identical to TRBD1. Germline values: CDR1 MNHNS, CDR2 SASEGT. V was pared by 6 bases and J by 1 base, with 5 bases of the junction left unmatched. This CDR3 has 14 amino acids. The CDR3 loop reads CASRPGQPQETQYF. The CDR3, as DNA: TGTGCCAGCAGGCCGGGACAGCCCCAAGAGACCCAGTACTTC.

The gene calls are TRBV28 and TRBJ1-3; no firm D call. CDR1 and CDR2 from the germline V gene are MDHEN and SYDVKM. The CDR3 is made up of 15 amino acids. V lost 8 bases and J 0 bases, leaving 14 bases between the germline ends. The CDR3 region is CASQAEVSSGNTIYF. CDR3 nucleotide sequence: TGTGCCAGCCAAGCAGAGGTTTCCTCTGGAAACACCATATATTTT.

This chain links TRBV9 with TRBJ1-1; D not resolved. CDR3 length: 15 amino acids. The V end was cut by 0 bases, the J end by 9 bases, with 18 bases between. Germline V gene lookup returns CDR1 SGDLS and CDR2 YYNGEE. Written as DNA, the CDR3 is TGTGCCAGCAGCGTAGCCGCCACGAGGTTTACTCAAGCTTTCTTT. It codes for CASSVAATRFTQAFF.

The rearrangement uses TRBV5-1 and TRBJ1-5, with D possibly matching TRBD1 (5 bases). The germline gives CDR1 SGHRS, CDR2 YFSETQ. This CDR3 region has 14 residues. Deletions cut 4 bases from V and 1 base from J, with 9 bases between. The CDR3 loop reads CASSPGDSNQPQHF. In DNA form, the CDR3 reads TGCGCCAGCAGCCCGGGGGACAGCAATCAGCCCCAGCATTTT.

The V and J genes are TRBV10-3 and TRBJ1-1, with TRBD1 as a possible D gene (6 bases). Germline V gives CDR1 ENHRY, CDR2 SYGVKD. The length of the CDR3 is 14 residues. The V gene lost 3 bases and the J gene lost 3 bases, with 11 bases spanning the gap. The CDR3 coding sequence is TGTGCCATCAGTGATGCAGGGGCTGACACTGAAGCTTTCTTT. It encodes CAISDAGADTEAFF.

The CDR3 DNA reads TGCGCCAGCAGCTGGACGAGTGGCGGGGGCAATCAGCCCCAGCATTTT. Protein: CASSWTSGGGNQPQHF. The V and J genes are TRBV5-1 and TRBJ1-5; no clear D gene. Germline V lookup: CDR1 SGHRS, CDR2 YFSETQ. V lost 3 bases and J lost 2, with 15 bases in between. The CDR3 is made up of 16 amino acids. Full variable domain (remainder filled in from reference TRBV5-1 and TRBJ1-5): KAGVTQTPRYLIKTRGQQVTLSCSPISGHRSVSWYQQTPGQGLQFLFEYFSETQRNKGNFPGRFSGRQFSNSRSEMNVSTLELGDSALYLCASSWTSGGGNQPQHFGDGTRLSIL.

The chain joins TRBV18 to TRBJ2-7; maybe TRBD1 (5 bases). Trimming took 2 bases from V and 0 from J, leaving 11 bases between them. There are 15 residues in the CDR3. CDR1 is KGHSH, CDR2 LQKENI, per germline. CDR3 sequence reads: CASSPADTRSYEQYF. Here the CDR3 DNA reads TGTGCCAGCTCACCAGCGGACACCCGCTCCTACGAGCAGTACTTC.

This rearrangement joins TRBV7-9 to TRBJ1-1; 7 nucleotides align to TRBD1. V shed 3 bases, J shed 7 bases, and the junction held 2 bases outside the gene matches. This CDR3 is 12 amino acids long. CDR1 and CDR2 from the germline V gene are SEHNR and FQNEAQ (reference sequence). CDR3 loop: CASSLTGYEAFF. CDR3 DNA sequence: TGTGCCAGCAGCTTGACAGGGTATGAAGCTTTCTTT.

The chain links TRBV28 to TRBJ1-2; TRBD1 matches 7 bases. The V segment lost 10 bases and the J segment 2 bases; nucleotides outside the gene matches: 4. This CDR3 is built from 12 residues. The germline CDR1 and CDR2 sequences are MDHEN and SYDVKM. CDR3 sequence: CAMQGGNYGYTF. The CDR3 DNA reads TGTGCCATGCAGGGGGGAAACTATGGCTACACCTTC.

The chain couples TRBV5-1 to TRBJ2-3, with D perhaps TRBD2 (5 bases). The CDR3 runs 17 residues. The V gene lost 4 bases and the J gene lost 1 base, with 19 bases spanning the gap. Germline CDR1 and CDR2: SGHRS and YFSETQ. CDR3 DNA: TGCGCCAGCAGCAGACGGACGCAACTAGGTGGCACAGATACGCAGTATTTT. Protein sequence: CASSRRTQLGGTDTQYF.

The chain recombines TRBV14 with TRBJ2-1, with a tentative D call TRBD1 (5 bases). Germline V gives CDR1 SGHDN, CDR2 FVKESK. V was clipped by 1 base and J by 8 bases, with 15 bases between them. The CDR3 totals 15 residues. The CDR3 nucleotides are TGTGCCAGCAGCCAAGTTGGCTCGTGGGGCGATGAGCAGTTCTTC. This gives the protein CASSQVGSWGDEQFF.

The rearrangement joins TRBV6-1 to TRBJ2-1; a possible D gene is TRBD1 (6 bases). CDR1 is MNHNS and CDR2 is SASEGT in the germline V gene. The CDR3 extends over 13 amino acids. Trimming shortened V by 4 bases and J by 5 bases, and 9 bases separated the two germline ends. This CDR3 reads CASSVDRDNEQFF. In nucleotides, the CDR3 is TGTGCCAGCAGTGTGGACAGAGACAATGAGCAGTTCTTC.

The chain is built from TRBV19 and TRBJ1-1; D not resolved. The germline CDR1 and CDR2 sequences are LNHDA and SQIVND (reference sequence). This CDR3 spans 13 amino acids. V shed 3 bases and J shed 0 bases, with 5 bases lying between them. The CDR3 is CASSMSVNTEAFF. The CDR3 nucleotides read TGTGCCAGTAGTATGTCGGTGAACACTGAAGCTTTCTTT.

The chain couples TRBV9 to TRBJ1-1, with TRBD1 matching over 7 bases. Trimming removed 0 bases from V and 6 bases from J; junction bases left unmatched: 8. Looked up from germline, CDR1 is SGDLS and CDR2 is YYNGEE. There are 15 residues in the CDR3. DNA for the CDR3: TGTGCCAGCAGCGTAGTGGAGGGGGCTGGGGCTGAAGCTTTCTTT. It yields the protein CASSVVEGAGAEAFF.

The chain employs TRBV6-1 and TRBJ1-1; D ambiguous. Looked up from germline, CDR1 is MNHNS and CDR2 is SASEGT. Trimming removed 1 base from V and 6 bases from J, with 15 bases in between. The CDR3 extends over 15 amino acids. CDR3 in DNA: TGTGCCAGCAGTGAAGGGGGAGGGATGCGCGCTGAAGCTTTCTTT. Residues: CASSEGGGMRAEAFF.

The chain links TRBV6-1 to TRBJ2-5; tentative D call: TRBD2 (6 bases). The ends were cut back, 10 bases at V and 3 bases at J, with 18 bases in the middle. The CDR3 runs 14 residues. The germline V gene encodes CDR1 MNHNS and CDR2 SASEGT. The DNA of the CDR3 is TGTGCCACCACAAAAATGCGGGAAAAAGAGACCCAGTACTTC. This sequence encodes CATTKMREKETQYF.

Points on this clone: Other DNA sequences from this sample encode an identical CDR3 as well. The chain joins TRBV7-2 to TRBJ2-5, with 9 positions matching TRBD1. This CDR3 is built from 14 residues. The junction had 4 bases not matched to a gene; V was cut back by 5 bases and J by 3 bases. The germline gives CDR1 SGHTA, CDR2 FQGNSA. CDR3: CASSRTGEKETQYF. The CDR3 DNA is TGTGCCAGCAGCCGGACAGGGGAGAAAGAGACCCAGTACTTC. The whole variable domain, filled in from reference TRBV7-2 and TRBJ2-5, reads GAGVSQSPSNKVTEKGKDVELRCDPISGHTALYWYRQSLGQGLEFLIYFQGNSAPDKSGLPSDRFSAERTGGSVSTLTIQRTQQEDSAVYLCASSRTGEKETQYFGPGTRLLVL.

This chain's CDR3 is CAWTGTSGRLYPGELFF. DNA of the CDR3: TGTGCCTGGACCGGGACTAGCGGGCGGCTTTACCCCGGGGAGCTGTTTTTT. The chain combines TRBV30 with TRBJ2-2, with 12 bases fitting TRBD2. Germline values: CDR1 GTSNPN, CDR2 SVGIG (reference sequence). The V segment lost 4 bases and the J segment 6 bases; nucleotides outside the gene matches: 12. The CDR3 loop spans 17 amino acids.

The chain carries TRBV28 and TRBJ2-7; tentatively, D is TRBD2 (7 bases). Germline V lookup: CDR1 MDHEN, CDR2 SYDVKM. The CDR3 has 13 amino acids. V was clipped by 6 bases and J by 7 bases, with 16 bases between them. The CDR3 region is CASRWGGAQEQYF. CDR3 in DNA: TGTGCCAGCAGATGGGGGGGGGCGCAGGAGCAGTACTTC. Drawing the rest from reference TRBV28 and TRBJ2-7, the complete variable domain is DVKVTQSSRYLVKRTGEKVFLECVQDMDHENMFWYRQDPGLGLRLIYFSYDVKMKEKGDIPEGYSVSREKKERFSLILESASTNQTSMYLCASRWGGAQEQYFGPGTRLTVT.

V and J are TRBV4-2 and TRBJ1-3; D is uncertain. CDR1 is LGHNA, CDR2 YNFKEQ, per germline. V was trimmed by 1 base and J by 3 bases, leaving 13 bases between them. CDR3 size: 16 residues. This chain's CDR3 is CASSQARRAGGNTIYF. In nucleotides, the CDR3 is TGTGCCAGCAGCCAAGCGAGGCGAGCCGGTGGAAACACCATATATTTT.

The chain combines TRBV7-2 with TRBJ2-2; no clear D gene. This CDR3 is built from 14 residues. V dropped 1 base and J dropped 2 bases, with 5 bases sitting between them. Germline CDR1 SGHTA, CDR2 FQGNSA. CDR3 coding DNA: TGTGCCAGCAGCTTAGATAGTAACACCGGGGAGCTGTTTTTT. The encoded protein is CASSLDSNTGELFF.

V gene TRBV7-3 combines with J gene TRBJ2-1; D is unclear. Germline V gene data show CDR1 as SGHTA and CDR2 as FQGTGA. CDR3 length: 13 residues. Deletions cut 5 bases from V and 6 bases from J, with 11 bases between. The chain's CDR3 is CASSLDLVNEQFF. The CDR3 DNA follows: TGTGCCAGCAGCCTAGACCTAGTCAATGAGCAGTTCTTC.